This record concerns one T cell receptor (beta chain) sequence. What it recognizes is unknown. The PCR employed 60 Vbeta primers together with 13 Jbeta primers. Sequenced by immunoSEQ multiplex PCR; TCRdb stores in-frame clones only, minus some. In the table there are about 280,000 clones, 70% to 90% of which are singletons. This sample was taken from a study of cytomegalovirus exposure and HLA in healthy donors. V shed 0 bases and J shed 0 bases, with 9 bases lying between them. In germline, CDR1 is SGDLS, CDR2 YYNGEE. The CDR3 is made up of 15 amino acids. Study results and caveats: As a later analysis showed, a missense DCLRE1C variant was linked to trimming of TCR beta V- and J-genes. As was reported, the classifier diagnosed cytomegalovirus status with high specificity and sensitivity.

The clonotype comes from a woman under 30 in good health and CMV-seronegative. Specimen: PBMCs. V is TRBV9 and J is TRBJ1-2; D perhaps matches TRBD1 (5 bases). In DNA form, the CDR3 reads TGTGCCAGCAGCGTAGGAACAGGTTCTAACTATGGCTACACCTTC. This gives the protein CASSVGTGSNYGYTF.